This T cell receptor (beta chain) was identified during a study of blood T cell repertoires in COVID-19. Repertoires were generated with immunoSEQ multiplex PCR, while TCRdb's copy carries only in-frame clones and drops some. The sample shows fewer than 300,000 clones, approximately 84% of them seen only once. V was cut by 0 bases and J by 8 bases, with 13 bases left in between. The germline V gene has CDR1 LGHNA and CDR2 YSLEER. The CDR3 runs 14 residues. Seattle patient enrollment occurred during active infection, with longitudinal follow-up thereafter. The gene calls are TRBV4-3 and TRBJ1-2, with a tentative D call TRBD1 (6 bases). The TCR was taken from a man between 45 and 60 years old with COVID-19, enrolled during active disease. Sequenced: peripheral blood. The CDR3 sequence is CASSQERTDWGYTF. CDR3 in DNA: TGCGCCAGCAGCCAAGAACGGACAGATTGGGGCTACACCTTC.